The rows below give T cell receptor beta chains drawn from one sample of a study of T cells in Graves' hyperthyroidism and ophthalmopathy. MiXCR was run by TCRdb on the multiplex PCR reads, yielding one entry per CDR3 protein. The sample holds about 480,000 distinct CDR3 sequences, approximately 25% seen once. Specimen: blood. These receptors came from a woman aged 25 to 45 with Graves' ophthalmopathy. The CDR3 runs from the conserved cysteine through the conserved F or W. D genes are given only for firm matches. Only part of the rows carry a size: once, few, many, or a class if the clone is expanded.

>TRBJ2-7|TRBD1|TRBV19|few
CASSPGTVFAYEQYF
TGTGCCAGTAGCCCCGGGACAGTTTTTGCCTACGAGCAGTACTTC
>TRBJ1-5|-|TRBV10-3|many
CAISESILAGQPQHF
TGTGCCATCAGTGAGTCGATTTTAGCTGGTCAGCCCCAGCATTTT
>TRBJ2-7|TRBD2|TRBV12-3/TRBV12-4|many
CASSAVGPGGYEQYF
TGTGCCAGCAGCGCCGTCGGCCCGGGGGGCTACGAGCAGTACTTC
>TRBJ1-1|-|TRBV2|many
CASSGGRGNTEAFF
TGTGCCAGCAGTGGGGGTAGGGGGAACACTGAAGCTTTCTTT
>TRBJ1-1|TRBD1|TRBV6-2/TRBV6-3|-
CATRARGARMNTEAFF
TGTGCCACCCGAGCCAGGGGGGCCCGCATGAACACTGAAGCTTTCTTT
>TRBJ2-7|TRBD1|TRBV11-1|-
CASSPSTGGVLYEQYF
TGTGCCAGCAGCCCTAGTACAGGGGGAGTCCTCTACGAGCAGTACTTC
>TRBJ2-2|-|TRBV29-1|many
CSVEVGYGELFF
TGCAGCGTTGAGGTGGGATACGGGGAGCTGTTTTTT
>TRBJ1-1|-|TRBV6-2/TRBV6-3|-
CASREPGQRNTEAFF
TGTGCCAGCAGAGAGCCGGGACAAAGGAACACTGAAGCTTTCTTT
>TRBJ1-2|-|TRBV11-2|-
CASSVRRGPKYYGYTF
TGTGCCAGCAGCGTTCGACGGGGCCCCAAGTACTATGGCTACACCTTC
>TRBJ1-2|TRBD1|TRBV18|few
CASSPQGTAATGYTF
TGTGCCAGCTCACCACAAGGGACAGCCGCGACTGGCTACACCTTC
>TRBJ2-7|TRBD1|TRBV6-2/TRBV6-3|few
CASRPDRGRYEQYF
TGTGCCAGCAGGCCCGACAGGGGGCGATACGAGCAGTACTTC
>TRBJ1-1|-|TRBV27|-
CASSLSQVSTEAFF
TGTGCCAGCAGTTTATCCCAGGTGTCTACTGAAGCTTTCTTT
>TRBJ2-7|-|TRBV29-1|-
CSAKIELEQYF
TGCAGCGCCAAGATAGAGCTCGAGCAGTACTTC
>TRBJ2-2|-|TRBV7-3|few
CASSFGGGGVTGELFF
TGTGCCAGCAGCTTTGGGGGAGGGGGAGTCACCGGGGAGCTGTTTTTT
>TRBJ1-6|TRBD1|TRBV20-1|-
CSVQGGADNSPLHF
TGCAGTGTCCAAGGGGGCGCTGATAATTCACCCCTCCACTTT